Listed below are T cell receptor beta chains from one sample, sequenced in a study of T-cell reconstitution after alpha-beta-depleted transplantation in children. In TCRdb, the PCR reads were re-called with MiXCR into one record per CDR3 protein. The table records approximately 390,000 distinct CDR3 sequences, 9.5% to 13% of them present only once. This specimen consisted of PBMCs from the stem cell graft donor, obtained from the stem cell graft. Source of these receptors: a human donor who donated a stem cell graft to a child with acute myeloid leukemia. CDR3s include the opening cysteine and the closing phenylalanine or tryptophan. The D gene is left open where the match is weak. Rows may omit the clone size; those that give it use once, few, many or a size class.

j_call d_call clone_size v_call cdr3_aa cdr3_nt
TRBJ2-1 NA NA TRBV10-3 CAISPLGSYNEQFF TGTGCCATCAGTCCTCTAGGTTCCTACAATGAGCAGTTCTTC
TRBJ2-1 TRBD1 NA TRBV10-3 CAASGQGKTKVEQFF TGTGCCGCTTCGGGACAGGGGAAAACGAAGGTTGAGCAGTTCTTC
TRBJ2-1 TRBD1 few TRBV5-1 CASSSGTGGSNEQFF TGCGCCAGCAGTTCCGGGACAGGGGGTTCTAATGAGCAGTTCTTC
TRBJ1-1 NA few TRBV15 CATSSVTAYTEAFF TGTGCCACCAGCAGCGTAACCGCTTACACTGAAGCTTTCTTT
TRBJ2-1 NA few TRBV20-1 CSARSSTGEAQFF TGCAGTGCTAGAAGTTCTACCGGGGAGGCGCAGTTCTTC
TRBJ2-2 NA NA TRBV6-2/TRBV6-3 CASKRRVGELFF TGTGCCAGCAAACGGCGGGTCGGGGAGCTGTTTTTT
TRBJ2-1 TRBD2 NA TRBV20-1 CSARLAGGPSYNEQFF TGCAGTGCTAGACTAGCGGGAGGGCCCTCCTACAATGAGCAGTTCTTC
TRBJ2-4 TRBD1 NA TRBV12-3/TRBV12-4 CASGGTGEPKNIQYF TGTGCCAGCGGGGGGACAGGCGAACCCAAAAACATTCAGTACTTC
TRBJ1-6 NA few TRBV5-1 CASSRGRRGALYNSPLHF TGCGCCAGCAGCAGAGGACGGAGAGGAGCGCTCTATAATTCACCCCTCCACTTT
TRBJ1-5 NA NA TRBV10-3 CAIATGGDVQPQHF TGTGCCATCGCTACCGGGGGGGATGTTCAGCCCCAGCATTTT
TRBJ1-4 NA NA TRBV30 CAWTQNNEKLFF TGTGCCTGGACCCAGAATAATGAAAAACTGTTTTTT
TRBJ1-1 NA NA TRBV4-2 CASSQDPRGDTEAFF TGTGCCAGCAGCCAAGATCCTCGCGGGGACACTGAAGCTTTCTTT
TRBJ2-1 NA few TRBV20-1 CSGWETLNEQFF TGCAGTGGGTGGGAGACACTCAATGAGCAGTTCTTC
TRBJ2-2 NA NA TRBV9 CASSVGDGELFF TGTGCCAGCAGCGTAGGCGACGGGGAGCTGTTTTTT
TRBJ1-5 NA few TRBV20-1 CSAGVDSTGINQPQHF TGCAGTGCTGGGGTCGATTCTACAGGGATCAATCAGCCCCAGCATTTT
TRBJ2-1 NA few TRBV29-1 CSVEGGATNEQFF TGCAGCGTTGAGGGGGGCGCAACGAATGAGCAGTTCTTC
TRBJ1-6 NA few TRBV15 CATSNRQINSPLHF TGTGCCACCAGCAACAGACAGATTAATTCACCCCTCCACTTT
TRBJ1-1 NA NA TRBV7-6 CASSLWGEGNTEAFF TGTGCCAGCAGCCTGTGGGGGGAAGGGAACACTGAAGCTTTCTTT
TRBJ1-5 NA few TRBV20-1 CSARVGDGNQPQHF TGCAGTGCTAGAGTCGGAGACGGCAATCAGCCCCAGCATTTT
TRBJ2-7 TRBD2 NA TRBV7-2 CASSFTSDLVGEQYF TGTGCCAGCAGCTTTACTAGCGACCTTGTGGGTGAGCAGTACTTC
TRBJ1-2 NA few TRBV5-1 CASSLISGSDYGYTF TGCGCCAGCAGCTTGATTTCGGGATCAGACTATGGCTACACCTTC
TRBJ2-5 NA few TRBV20-1 CSARRPGRRETQYF TGCAGTGCTAGACGTCCGGGACGTCGAGAGACCCAGTACTTC
TRBJ1-1 TRBD1 NA TRBV5-5 CASSSPGQGNTEAFF TGTGCCAGCAGTTCCCCGGGACAGGGGAACACTGAAGCTTTCTTT
TRBJ2-5 TRBD2 NA TRBV7-2 CASSFSGLAWRTQYF TGTGCCAGCAGCTTTAGCGGACTAGCGTGGCGGACCCAGTACTTC
TRBJ2-1 TRBD2 NA TRBV20-1 CSATRLAGDYNEQFF TGCAGTGCTACGAGACTAGCGGGAGACTACAATGAGCAGTTCTTC
TRBJ1-4 TRBD1 few TRBV20-1 CSARGTGETNEKLFF TGCAGTGCTAGGGGGACAGGGGAGACTAATGAAAAACTGTTTTTT
TRBJ1-5 TRBD1 NA TRBV20-1 CSAPGQGGFNQPQHF TGCAGTGCTCCAGGACAGGGCGGTTTCAATCAGCCCCAGCATTTT
TRBJ2-4 NA many TRBV11-1 CASSPALDRAKNIQYF TGTGCCAGCAGTCCGGCGTTGGACAGAGCCAAAAACATTCAGTACTTC
TRBJ2-1 TRBD1 few TRBV5-1 CASRDSDRGVNEQFF TGCGCCAGCAGGGACTCGGACAGGGGGGTCAATGAGCAGTTCTTC